The clone carrying this T cell receptor beta chain was detected many times. Its antigen is still unknown. The source of the sample is a study of T cells in Graves' hyperthyroidism and ophthalmopathy. The J segment lost 2 bases and the V segment lost 3 bases, leaving 10 bases of the junction unmatched. Germline CDR1 and CDR2: ENHRY and SYGVKD. The CDR3 loop spans 16 amino acids. General study points: Blood also showed most of the thyroid clonotypes that were expanded above 0.001.

The source material, RNA transcripts, was used to amplify TCR beta CDR3 regions. TCR CDR3 regions were first amplified by RT-PCR with HTBI primers. TCRdb reprocessed the multiplex PCR reads via MiXCR and lists one record per CDR3 protein. The table records hundreds of thousands of distinct CDR3 sequences, around 13% of them present only once. This clonotype was obtained from a woman in her 50s with Graves' ophthalmopathy. The sequenced material came from blood. This chain joins TRBV10-3 and TRBJ2-7; 7 bases are a match to TRBD2. The CDR3 bases are TGTGCCATCAGTGAACCCCGGGGGGACGGAACCTACGAGCAGTACTTC. This gives the protein CAISEPRGDGTYEQYF.